The 18 T cell receptor beta chains presented below share a single source sample, sequenced in a study of beta chain features in type 1 diabetes. Reverse transcription of all isolated RNA meant that expressed TCRB transcripts were sequenced. TCRdb's copy holds only in-frame clones and misses some; the assay was immunoSEQ multiplex PCR. The sample includes about 360,000 clones, around 12% of them seen just once. Sequencing input: naive CD4+ T cells from blood. These receptors were collected from a man aged 18-30 years in good health.

The sample holds one count of this clone. The rearrangement uses TRBV7-9 and TRBJ1-6, with D perhaps matching TRBD1 (5 bases). Germline CDR1 and CDR2: SEHNR and FQNEAQ (reference sequence). The CDR3 totals 16 residues. V gave up 5 bases and J gave up 8 bases, with 19 bases separating them. The CDR3, as DNA: TGTGCCAGCAGCCCTTTCCAGGGTAACTACGATTCACCCCTCCACTTT. This codes for CASSPFQGNYDSPLHF.

The gene calls are TRBV9 and TRBJ2-2; perhaps TRBD1 as D (6 bases). Trimming left V 0 bases short and J 5 bases short, with 11 bases between. Germline V lookup: CDR1 SGDLS, CDR2 YYNGEE. The length of the CDR3 is 15 residues. The CDR3 bases are TGTGCCAGCAGCGTAGGAGGGGGTAGGACCGGGGAGCTGTTTTTT. Amino acid sequence: CASSVGGGRTGELFF.

The table lists this clone with many counts. The chain recombines TRBV7-2 with TRBJ2-3, with D unresolved. The CDR3 covers 10 residues. Trimming stripped 1 base from V and 11 bases from J, with 4 bases between. In germline, CDR1 is SGHTA, CDR2 FQGNSA. The DNA of the CDR3 is TGTGCCAGCAGCTTAGGCGGGCAGTATTTT. This gives the protein CASSLGGQYF.

V and J are TRBV4-2 and TRBJ1-6, with 9 bases that match TRBD1. This CDR3 region has 14 residues. J gave up 10 bases and V 6 bases, and 7 bases lay outside the gene matches. Germline values: CDR1 LGHNA, CDR2 YNFKEQ. CDR3 residues: CASRQTGGWSPLHF. The CDR3 bases are TGTGCCAGCAGGCAGACAGGGGGTTGGTCACCCCTCCACTTT.

V usage is TRBV7-9 and J usage is TRBJ1-2, with D perhaps TRBD1 (6 bases). This CDR3 comprises 15 residues. CDR1 is SEHNR and CDR2 is FQNEAQ in the germline V gene (reference sequence). Trimming shortened V by 0 bases and J by 0 bases, and 8 bases separated the two germline ends. The CDR3 is CASSLADRPNYGYTF. In DNA form, the CDR3 reads TGTGCCAGCAGCTTAGCCGACAGGCCTAACTATGGCTACACCTTC.

This clone turned up a few times. The chain carries TRBV7-2 and TRBJ2-1; TRBD1 matches at 8 bases. CDR1 and CDR2 from the germline V gene are SGHTA and FQGNSA. The trim removed 7 bases at V and 5 bases at J, leaving 7 bases unmatched. This CDR3 region has 14 residues. The CDR3, as DNA: TGTGCCAGCATCATGGACAGGGCCAACAATGAGCAGTTCTTC. Its translation is CASIMDRANNEQFF.

The V gene is TRBV7-3, the J gene TRBJ2-2; 7 bases are shared with TRBD2. V gave up 5 bases and J gave up 4 bases; unmatched junction bases: 7. The CDR3 is made up of 15 amino acids. Germline assignment: CDR1 SGHTA and CDR2 FQGTGA. The CDR3 DNA reads as TGTGCCAGCAGCCCCATTCGCGGGGGCACCGGGGAGCTGTTTTTT. Translating it yields CASSPIRGGTGELFF.

The table lists this clone with a few counts. V and J are TRBV2 and TRBJ1-5; D not certain. The V gene lost 3 bases and the J gene lost 2 bases, with 11 bases spanning the gap. The CDR3 length is 15 residues. The V gene's germline CDR1 is SNHLY and CDR2 FYNNEI. Written as DNA, the CDR3 is TGTGCCAGCAGTGATAGCGGGTTGGGCAATCAGCCCCAGCATTTT. Its protein product is CASSDSGLGNQPQHF.

In the case of this clone: The sample has other DNA sequences that encode this CDR3 too. The V call is TRBV28, the J call TRBJ2-7; a weak D match, TRBD1 (6 bases). Trimming stripped 1 base from V and 3 bases from J, with 10 bases between. This CDR3 spans 14 amino acids. Germline CDR1 is MDHEN and CDR2 is SYDVKM. The CDR3 DNA is TGTGCCAGCAGTTTATCACAGGGAATCTACGAGCAGTACTTC. Its protein is CASSLSQGIYEQYF. The variable domain in full, completed from reference TRBV28 and TRBJ2-7, reads DVKVTQSSRYLVKRTGEKVFLECVQDMDHENMFWYRQDPGLGLRLIYFSYDVKMKEKGDIPEGYSVSREKKERFSLILESASTNQTSMYLCASSLSQGIYEQYFGPGTRLTVT.

This chain joins TRBV6-5 and TRBJ1-2; 7 bases fit TRBD1. Unmatched junction bases numbered 4, after V lost 1 base and J lost 2 bases. Germline CDR1 is MNHEY and CDR2 is SVGAGI. CDR3 length: 15 residues. Written as DNA, the CDR3 is TGTGCCAGCAGTTACTTTGGACAGGCAAACTATGGCTACACCTTC. It specifies CASSYFGQANYGYTF.

CDR3 DNA sequence: TGTGCCAGCAGTCTGGCGAATAGCGGGTACAATGAGCAGTTCTTC. Residues: CASSLANSGYNEQFF. The V call is TRBV5-4, the J call TRBJ2-1, with 7 positions matching TRBD2. With 5 bases clipped from V and 4 bases from J, the junction kept 9 bases outside the gene matches. The CDR3 covers 15 residues. Germline CDR1 reads SGHNT; CDR2 reads YYREEE (reference sequence).

This clone was detected only a few times. Other DNA sequences in the sample encode the same CDR3. The V gene is TRBV11-2, the J gene TRBJ2-7; TRBD1 matches at 9 bases. The CDR3 extends over 14 amino acids. Germline assignment: CDR1 SGHAT and CDR2 FQNNGV. The junction had 4 bases not matched to a gene; V was cut back by 5 bases and J by 2 bases. Written as DNA, the CDR3 is TGTGCCAGCAGCCCGCGACAGGGGGCCTACGAGCAGTACTTC. It yields the protein CASSPRQGAYEQYF.

This chain joins TRBV7-2 and TRBJ1-1; D call uncertain. Per germline, CDR1 SGHTA and CDR2 FQGNSA. The CDR3 spans 14 residues. The ends were cut back, 4 bases at V and 7 bases at J, with 16 bases in the middle. The CDR3 nucleotides read TGTGCCAGCAGCTCACCTCTCCCGTTCGGTGAAGCTTTCTTT. Protein product: CASSSPLPFGEAFF.

V gene TRBV28 combines with J gene TRBJ2-5; possibly TRBD1 for D (5 bases). V lost 2 bases, J lost 5 bases, and 9 bases lay in between. Per the germline V gene, CDR1 is MDHEN and CDR2 is SYDVKM. This CDR3 comprises 13 residues. The CDR3 loop is CASSLPGLETQYF. DNA for the CDR3: TGTGCCAGCAGTTTACCAGGGCTGGAGACCCAGTACTTC.

This chain uses TRBV10-3 with TRBJ2-7; 12 nucleotides agree with TRBD1. Trimming at V came to 3 bases and at J to 6 bases, leaving 6 bases not matched to a gene. Germline V lookup: CDR1 ENHRY, CDR2 SYGVKD. This CDR3 region has 15 residues. The CDR3 region is CAISERRDRGPEQYF. The CDR3 nucleotides read TGTGCCATCAGTGAAAGACGGGACAGGGGGCCCGAGCAGTACTTC.

The genes are TRBV9 and TRBJ1-2; a weak D match, TRBD1 (5 bases). The CDR3 sequence is 14 residues long. The germline V and J ends were trimmed by 3 bases and 5 bases, with 14 bases remaining between them. Germline CDR1 reads SGDLS; CDR2 reads YYNGEE. The CDR3 spells CASSGLGARYGYTF. The DNA for the CDR3 is TGTGCCAGCAGCGGCCTTGGGGCGCGGTATGGCTACACCTTC.

This clone was recorded a few times. The CDR3 bases are TGTGCCAGCAGTTGGACAGGACAAGAGACCCAGTACTTC. This codes for CASSWTGQETQYF. This chain joins TRBV6-5 and TRBJ2-5, with TRBD1 matching over 7 bases. The CDR3 consists of 13 residues. CDR1 is MNHEY, CDR2 SVGAGI, per germline. After removal of 4 bases from V and 2 bases from J, the junction contained 1 base not matched to a gene.

Concerning this clone itself: Other nucleotide sequences from this sample produce the same CDR3. This chain links TRBV9 with TRBJ2-5, with 8 bases matching TRBD1. The CDR3 is made up of 14 amino acids. Germline lookup yields CDR1 SGDLS and CDR2 YYNGEE. J was trimmed by 2 bases and V by 3 bases; bases with no gene match: 3. CDR3 DNA sequence: TGTGCCAGCAGCGCAGACAGGGGACAAGAGACCCAGTACTTC. It encodes CASSADRGQETQYF.